The present entry profiles one T cell receptor (beta chain) with its context. This sample stems from a study of T cell responses to AZD1222 COVID-19 vaccine. The CDR3 is 18 residues long. From germline, CDR1 is SGHRS and CDR2 YFSETQ. V shed 4 bases and J shed 0 bases, with 20 bases lying between them. Generated by immunoSEQ multiplex PCR, the TCRdb table keeps only in-frame clones and is missing some. The sample lists 120,000 to 150,000 clones; just over 90% were seen once. The source material was peripheral blood, sampled on day 0 of AZD1222 vaccination. This chain connects TRBV5-1 to TRBJ2-1; D possibly uses TRBD1 or TRBD2 (5 bases each). The receptor's source is an adult in good health. The CDR3 coding sequence is TGCGCCAGCAGCCGCATGCCGGGGCCATCAAGCTCCTACAATGAGCAGTTCTTC. This sequence encodes CASSRMPGPSSSYNEQFF.